A single sample gave rise to the 18 T cell receptor beta chains below, sequenced in a study of blood T cells in healthy people across ages. A sample-barcoded 5' primer and a J-beta primer mix were used in a second PCR of roughly 6 to 11 cycles. TCRdb called the 5' RACE reads again in MiXCR, with one record for every CDR3 protein. This table has about 1.6 million distinct CDR3 sequences, about 32% appearing once. Specimen: blood. These receptors were obtained from a woman in her 30s in good health.

CDR3 bases: TGTGCCAGCAGCCCCGGACAGGGAGACGGAGCAACTAATGAAAAACTGTTTTTT. Its translation: CASSPGQGDGATNEKLFF. V usage is TRBV3-1 and J usage is TRBJ1-4; 8 bases agree with TRBD1. This CDR3 spans 18 amino acids. Germline values: CDR1 LGHDT, CDR2 YNNKEL (reference sequence). Losses at the gene ends were 4 bases for V and 0 bases for J; bases not matched to a gene: 10.

There are a few counts of this clonotype. The chain employs TRBV5-1 and TRBJ1-1; tentative D call: TRBD1 (5 bases). Germline values: CDR1 SGHRS, CDR2 YFSETQ. The CDR3 extends over 13 amino acids. V lost 6 bases, J lost 7 bases, and 16 bases lay in between. This chain's CDR3 is CASTGGNGIEAFF. The CDR3 nucleotides are TGCGCCAGCACCGGGGGAAATGGGATTGAAGCTTTCTTT.

This clonotype came up a few times. The chain couples TRBV27 to TRBJ2-3; 9 bases agree with TRBD2. V lost 6 bases to trimming and J lost 3 bases; unmatched junction nucleotides: 10. The CDR3 totals 16 residues. Germline V gives CDR1 MNHEY, CDR2 SMNVEV (reference sequence). CDR3 in amino acids: CASRNRRGGPTDTQYF. CDR3 coding DNA: TGTGCCAGCAGAAACCGGCGGGGGGGGCCGACAGATACGCAGTATTTT.

This clonotype appeared many times. This sequence joins TRBV27 and TRBJ2-7; D is perhaps TRBD1 or TRBD2 (5 bases each). V was cut by 5 bases and J by 3 bases, with 14 bases left in between. CDR1 and CDR2 from the germline V gene are MNHEY and SMNVEV (reference sequence). CDR3 length: 14 amino acids. In nucleotides, the CDR3 is TGTGCCAGCAGTGCCCAGGGTGGGGGCTACGAGCAGTACTTC. It specifies CASSAQGGGYEQYF.

This chain uses TRBV28 with TRBJ2-7; 7 bases line up with TRBD1. From germline, CDR1 is MDHEN and CDR2 SYDVKM. With V trimmed by 7 bases and J by 6 bases, 6 bases remained unmatched. The CDR3 is 12 residues long. CDR3 residues: CASTGTVFEQYF. CDR3 nucleotides: TGTGCCAGCACAGGGACAGTATTCGAGCAGTACTTC. Full variable domain (rest looked up from reference TRBV28 and TRBJ2-7): DVKVTQSSRYLVKRTGEKVFLECVQDMDHENMFWYRQDPGLGLRLIYFSYDVKMKEKGDIPEGYSVSREKKERFSLILESASTNQTSMYLCASTGTVFEQYFGPGTRLTVT.

The chain carries TRBV3-1 and TRBJ2-5, with TRBD2 as a possible D gene (6 bases). CDR1 and CDR2 (germline): LGHDT, YNNKEL (reference sequence). This CDR3 region has 13 residues. Trimming stripped 1 base from V and 9 bases from J, with 12 bases between. The CDR3 DNA sequence: TGTGCCAGCAGCCAAGGAGGTGGGGGGTCCCAGTACTTC. Protein sequence: CASSQGGGGSQYF.

This clonotype occurred a few times. V is TRBV7-3 and J is TRBJ1-2; the match to TRBD1 covers 7 bases. V gave up 5 bases and J gave up 8 bases; unmatched junction bases: 8. CDR3 length equals 13 residues. CDR1 is SGHTA and CDR2 is FQGTGA in the germline V gene. The CDR3 DNA reads as TGTGCCAGCAGCCGACAGGGAAGGGAAGGCTACACCTTC. Amino acids: CASSRQGREGYTF.

There are a few counts of this clonotype. The rearrangement uses TRBV30 and TRBJ2-1; 12 positions match TRBD2. Trimming at V came to 0 bases and at J to 8 bases, leaving 8 bases not matched to a gene. Germline CDR1 GTSNPN, CDR2 SVGIG (reference sequence). The length of the CDR3 is 16 residues. Written as DNA, the CDR3 is TGTGCCTGGAGTGTACCCGCTAGCGGGGGGGCCCATGAGCAGTTCTTC. It is translated as CAWSVPASGGAHEQFF.

J is TRBJ1-6 and V is TRBV2; D is undetermined. The CDR3 has 13 amino acids. Germline V gene lookup returns CDR1 SNHLY and CDR2 FYNNEI. V was pared by 6 bases and J by 7 bases, with 10 bases between. The CDR3 is CASSAAANSPLHF. For the CDR3, the DNA is TGTGCCAGCAGCGCCGCCGCAAATTCACCCCTCCACTTT.

This clonotype turned up a few times. V is TRBV5-1 and J is TRBJ2-7; the match to TRBD2 covers 7 bases. The CDR3 extends over 13 amino acids. Germline-derived CDR1 and CDR2 are SGHRS and YFSETQ. Losses at the gene ends were 4 bases for V and 6 bases for J; bases not matched to a gene: 7. This chain's CDR3 is CASSLRGSGEQYF. CDR3 sequence (DNA): TGCGCCAGCAGCCTGCGGGGGTCGGGCGAGCAGTACTTC.

This rearrangement joins TRBV3-1 to TRBJ1-5; D may be TRBD1 (5 bases). Germline CDR1 reads LGHDT; CDR2 reads YNNKEL (reference sequence). Trimming cost V 2 bases and J 7 bases, with 9 bases left between them. This CDR3 region has 13 residues. The CDR3 spells CASSQMRGQPQHF. In DNA form, the CDR3 reads TGTGCCAGCAGCCAAATGCGGGGCCAGCCCCAGCATTTT. Together with reference TRBV3-1 and TRBJ1-5, the CDR3 gives the full variable domain: DTAVSQTPKYLVTQMGNDKSIKCEQNLGHDTMYWYKQDSKKFLKIMFSYNNKELIINETVPNRFSPKSPDKAHLNLHINSLELGDSAVYFCASSQMRGQPQHFGDGTRLSIL.

In this sample, this clonotype turned up a few times. The V gene is TRBV29-1, the J gene TRBJ2-1; D gene ambiguous. The germline V gene encodes CDR1 SQVTM and CDR2 ANQGSEA. The CDR3 sequence is 15 residues long. Trimming cost V 2 bases and J 8 bases, with 19 bases left between them. Here the CDR3 reads CSVEYRHPQWDEQFF. The CDR3 region has the DNA TGCAGCGTTGAATATCGGCACCCCCAGTGGGATGAGCAGTTCTTC.

This chain uses TRBV7-9 with TRBJ1-2; D gene unclear. Germline V gene data show CDR1 as SEHNR and CDR2 as FQNEAQ (reference sequence). V was pared by 1 base and J by 8 bases, with 20 bases between. This CDR3 has 16 amino acids. CDR3 DNA sequence: TGTGCCAGCAGCTTAGACGGTGATCGTACCTTCTGGGGCTACACCTTC. Amino acids: CASSLDGDRTFWGYTF.

The V call is TRBV10-3, the J call TRBJ2-1, with D maybe TRBD1 (5 bases). Trimming pared 6 bases from V and 3 bases from J, leaving 9 bases between. Germline CDR1 is ENHRY and CDR2 is SYGVKD. The CDR3 runs 13 residues. The CDR3 coding sequence is TGTGCCATCAGAGGGGATCTCTACAATGAGCAGTTCTTC. Translated, it gives CAIRGDLYNEQFF.

The chain uses TRBV6-1 and TRBJ1-2, with no clear D. The V end lost 3 bases, the J end lost 8 bases, and 13 bases lay between the germline ends. Germline V CDR1 and CDR2: MNHNS, SASEGT. The CDR3 extends over 13 amino acids. The CDR3 DNA sequence: TGTGCCAGCAGTGAGAGGGTCGGCAGCGGCTACACCTTC. Amino acids: CASSERVGSGYTF.

The sample holds a few counts of this clonotype. This chain links TRBV28 with TRBJ2-3, with a weak D call TRBD2 (6 bases). The germline gives CDR1 MDHEN, CDR2 SYDVKM. This CDR3 region has 14 residues. The V and J ends lost 8 bases and 2 bases respectively, with 14 bases between them. CDR3 sequence: CASAWDSYTDTQYF. The CDR3 DNA reads TGTGCCAGCGCTTGGGACTCCTACACAGATACGCAGTATTTT.

This clonotype was recorded many times. V gene TRBV5-1 combines with J gene TRBJ2-7, with 8 bases aligning to TRBD1. CDR3 size: 17 residues. Germline V CDR1 and CDR2: SGHRS, YFSETQ. The junction had 14 bases not matched to a gene; V was cut back by 3 bases and J by 3 bases. This chain's CDR3 is CASSSRGQGANFYEQYF. DNA of the CDR3: TGCGCCAGCAGCTCCCGAGGGCAGGGGGCGAACTTCTACGAGCAGTACTTC.

This clonotype was recorded many times. This rearrangement joins TRBV7-2 to TRBJ1-1; D possibly corresponds to TRBD1 (5 bases). The CDR3 runs to 14 residues. The V end was cut by 5 bases, the J end by 1 base, with 11 bases between. CDR1 is SGHTA and CDR2 is FQGNSA in the germline V gene. This chain's CDR3 is CASSIGTANTEAFF. CDR3 sequence (DNA): TGTGCCAGCAGCATTGGGACGGCGAACACTGAAGCTTTCTTT.